These T cell receptor beta chains were read from a single sample in a study of T cells in Graves' hyperthyroidism and ophthalmopathy. TCRdb independently ran MiXCR on the multiplex PCR reads; one entry per CDR3 protein. In the table there are 300,000 to 450,000 distinct CDR3 sequences, 13% of which are singletons. Input material: blood. Receptors originate from a woman aged 18 to 35 with Graves' hyperthyroidism. CDR3s include the opening cysteine and the closing phenylalanine or tryptophan. D genes are given only for firm matches. Some rows mark clone size as missing; the rest say once, few, many or name a class of expanded clone.

v_gene	abundance	d_gene	j_gene	CDR3nt	CDR3aa
TRBV9	few	-	TRBJ1-2	TGTGCCAGCAGCCCTTACGAGGTGAGTCATAACTATGGCTACACCTTC	CASSPYEVSHNYGYTF
TRBV7-9	many	-	TRBJ2-1	TGTGCCAGCAGCTCAGGGGGGAGGGCTAGCGGCCACTACAATGAGCAGTTCTTC	CASSSGGRASGHYNEQFF
TRBV12-3/TRBV12-4	-	TRBD1	TRBJ2-4	TGTGCCAGCAGTTTAGAAGGGACAGTTAAAAACATTCAGTACTTC	CASSLEGTVKNIQYF
TRBV28	many	TRBD2	TRBJ2-2	TGTGCCAGCAACAGAGCGGGGGCCTCGAACACCGGGGAGCTGTTTTTT	CASNRAGASNTGELFF
TRBV2	few	TRBD1	TRBJ2-5	TGTGCCAGCAGTGAAGCCGACAGGGCCAAAGAGACCCAGTACTTC	CASSEADRAKETQYF
TRBV11-2	-	-	TRBJ2-2	TGTGCCAGCAGCTTAGTTAGGGGTTTGGCCGGGGAGCTGTTTTTT	CASSLVRGLAGELFF
TRBV2	-	-	TRBJ1-4	TGTGCCAGCAGTGGAAGAACAGTGGCTAATGAAAAACTGTTTTTT	CASSGRTVANEKLFF
TRBV6-4	few	TRBD1	TRBJ2-2	TGTGCCAGCAGTTCCGGACAGGAGCCAAAGAACACCGGGGAGCTGTTTTTT	CASSSGQEPKNTGELFF
TRBV11-2	many	-	TRBJ1-6	TGTGCCAGTAACCCCGGGGGAAATTCACCCCTCCACTTT	CASNPGGNSPLHF
TRBV2	few	TRBD2	TRBJ2-1	TGTGCCAGCAAGGGACTAGCAGATGAGCAGTTCTTC	CASKGLADEQFF
TRBV5-1	many	TRBD1	TRBJ2-3	TGCGCCAGCAGCCACCTGACAGGGGGCACAGATACGCAGTATTTT	CASSHLTGGTDTQYF